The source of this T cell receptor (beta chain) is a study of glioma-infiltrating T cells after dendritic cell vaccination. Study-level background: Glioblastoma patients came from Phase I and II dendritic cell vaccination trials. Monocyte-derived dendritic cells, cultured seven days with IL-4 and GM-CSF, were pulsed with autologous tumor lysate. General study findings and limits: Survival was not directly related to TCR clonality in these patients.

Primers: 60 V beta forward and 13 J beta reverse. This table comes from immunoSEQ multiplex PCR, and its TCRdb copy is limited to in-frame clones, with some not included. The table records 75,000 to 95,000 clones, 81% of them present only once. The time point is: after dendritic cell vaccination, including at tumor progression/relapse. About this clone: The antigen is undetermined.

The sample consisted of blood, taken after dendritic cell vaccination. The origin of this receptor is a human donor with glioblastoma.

The CDR3 here is CAISASGGSYEQYF. The DNA for the CDR3 is TGTGCCATCAGTGCTAGCGGGGGCTCCTACGAGCAGTACTTC. This chain uses TRBV10-3 with TRBJ2-7; 10 positions match TRBD2. The V gene end was trimmed by 4 bases and the J gene end by 0 bases; junction bases not matched to a gene: 0. The CDR3 runs to 14 residues. Germline V gene sequence: CDR1 ENHRY, CDR2 SYGVKD.